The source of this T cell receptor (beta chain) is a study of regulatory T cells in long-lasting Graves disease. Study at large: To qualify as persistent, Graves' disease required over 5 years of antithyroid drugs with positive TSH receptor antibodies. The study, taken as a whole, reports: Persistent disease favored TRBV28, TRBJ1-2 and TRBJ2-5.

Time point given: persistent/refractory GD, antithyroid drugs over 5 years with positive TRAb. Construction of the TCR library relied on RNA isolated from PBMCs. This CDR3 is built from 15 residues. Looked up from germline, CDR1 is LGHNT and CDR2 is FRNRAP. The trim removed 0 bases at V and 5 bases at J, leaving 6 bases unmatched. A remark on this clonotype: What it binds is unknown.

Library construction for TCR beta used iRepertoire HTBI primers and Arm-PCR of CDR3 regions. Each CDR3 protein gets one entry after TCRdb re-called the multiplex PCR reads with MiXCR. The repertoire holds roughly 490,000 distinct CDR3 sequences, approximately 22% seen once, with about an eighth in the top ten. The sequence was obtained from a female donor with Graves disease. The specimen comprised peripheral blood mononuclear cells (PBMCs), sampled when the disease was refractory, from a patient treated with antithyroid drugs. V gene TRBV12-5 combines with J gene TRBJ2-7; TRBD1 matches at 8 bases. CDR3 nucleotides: TGTGCTAGTGGTTTGGTCCAGGGGGCGCGAGACGAGCAGTACTTC. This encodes CASGLVQGARDEQYF.